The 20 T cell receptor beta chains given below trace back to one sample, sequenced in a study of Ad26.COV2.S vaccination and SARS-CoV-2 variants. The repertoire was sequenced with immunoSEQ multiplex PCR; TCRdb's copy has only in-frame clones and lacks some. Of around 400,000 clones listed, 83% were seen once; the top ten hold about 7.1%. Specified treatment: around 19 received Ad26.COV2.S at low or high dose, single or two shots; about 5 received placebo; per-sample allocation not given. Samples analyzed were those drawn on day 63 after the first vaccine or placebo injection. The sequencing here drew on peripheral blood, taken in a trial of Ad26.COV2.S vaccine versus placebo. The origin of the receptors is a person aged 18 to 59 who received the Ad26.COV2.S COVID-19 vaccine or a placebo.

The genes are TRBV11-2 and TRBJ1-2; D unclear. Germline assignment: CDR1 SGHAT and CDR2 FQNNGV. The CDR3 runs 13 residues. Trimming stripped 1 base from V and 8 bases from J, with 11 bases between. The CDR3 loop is CASSLGGHRGYTF. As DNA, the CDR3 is TGTGCCAGCAGCTTAGGAGGGCATCGGGGCTACACCTTC.

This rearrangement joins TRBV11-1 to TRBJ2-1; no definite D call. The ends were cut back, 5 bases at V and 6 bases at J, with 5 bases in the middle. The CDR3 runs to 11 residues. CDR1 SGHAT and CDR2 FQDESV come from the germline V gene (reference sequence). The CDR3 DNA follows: TGTGCCAGCAGCCAAACCAATGAGCAGTTCTTC. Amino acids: CASSQTNEQFF.

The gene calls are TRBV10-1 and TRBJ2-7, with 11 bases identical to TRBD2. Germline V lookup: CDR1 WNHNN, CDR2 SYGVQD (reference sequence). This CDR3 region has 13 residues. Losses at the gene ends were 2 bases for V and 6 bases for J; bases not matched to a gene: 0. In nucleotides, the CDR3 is TGCGCCAGCAGTGAGACTAGCGGGAGCGAGCAGTACTTC. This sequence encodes CASSETSGSEQYF.

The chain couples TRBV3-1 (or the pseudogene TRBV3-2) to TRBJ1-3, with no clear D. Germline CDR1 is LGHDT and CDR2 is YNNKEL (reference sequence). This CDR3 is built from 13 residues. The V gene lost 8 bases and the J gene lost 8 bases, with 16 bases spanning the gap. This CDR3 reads CASLHRIWDTIYF. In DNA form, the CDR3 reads TGTGCCAGCCTCCACCGAATTTGGGACACCATATATTTT.

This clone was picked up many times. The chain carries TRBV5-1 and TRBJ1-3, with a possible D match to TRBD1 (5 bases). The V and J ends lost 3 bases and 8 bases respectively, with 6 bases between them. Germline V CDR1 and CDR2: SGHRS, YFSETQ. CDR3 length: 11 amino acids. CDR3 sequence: CASSWGHTIYF. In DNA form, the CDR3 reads TGCGCCAGCAGCTGGGGACACACCATATATTTT.

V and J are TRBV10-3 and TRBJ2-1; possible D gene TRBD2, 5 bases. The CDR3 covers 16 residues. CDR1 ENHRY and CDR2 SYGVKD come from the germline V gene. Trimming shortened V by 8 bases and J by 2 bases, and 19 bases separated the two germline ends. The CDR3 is CAIRTPSGGPYNEQFF. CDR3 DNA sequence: TGTGCCATCCGGACCCCAAGCGGAGGCCCCTACAATGAGCAGTTCTTC.

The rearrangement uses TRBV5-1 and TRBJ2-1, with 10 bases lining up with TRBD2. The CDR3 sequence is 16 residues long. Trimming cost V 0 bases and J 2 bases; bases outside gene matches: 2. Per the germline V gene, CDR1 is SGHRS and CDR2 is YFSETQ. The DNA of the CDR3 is TGCGCCAGCAGCTTGGTTAGCGGGGGGACCTACAATGAGCAGTTCTTC. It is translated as CASSLVSGGTYNEQFF.

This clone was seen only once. CDR3 region: CASRNGYEQYF. CDR3 nucleotides: TGTGCCAGCAGAAATGGGTACGAGCAGTACTTC. The genes are TRBV12-3 or TRBV12-4 and TRBJ2-7; D remains unclear. Between the trimmed V and J ends, which lost 6 bases and 4 bases, there was a span of 7 bases. The CDR3 extends over 11 amino acids.

Here the CDR3 reads CATSDPLGEQFF. CDR3 nucleotides: TGTGCCACCAGTGATCCCCTTGGCGAGCAGTTCTTC. V usage is TRBV24-1 and J usage is TRBJ2-1, with D unresolved. Per germline, CDR1 KGHDR and CDR2 SFDVKD. V dropped 3 bases and J dropped 10 bases, with 9 bases sitting between them. The CDR3 sequence is 12 residues long.

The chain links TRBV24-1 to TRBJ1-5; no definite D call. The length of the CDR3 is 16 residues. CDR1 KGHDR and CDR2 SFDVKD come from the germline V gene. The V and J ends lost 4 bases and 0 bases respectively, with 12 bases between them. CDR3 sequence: CATSDTASYSNQPQHF. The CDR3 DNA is TGTGCCACCAGTGACACCGCGAGTTATAGCAATCAGCCCCAGCATTTT.

CDR3 nucleotides: TGTGCCACCAGTGACTCCCGGCGTGGGTTCTACGAGCAGTACTTC. Amino acids: CATSDSRRGFYEQYF. The J gene is TRBJ2-7, the V gene TRBV24-1; D remains ambiguous. The length of the CDR3 is 15 residues. Germline CDR1 KGHDR, CDR2 SFDVKD. Trimming removed 4 bases from V and 3 bases from J, with 15 bases in between.

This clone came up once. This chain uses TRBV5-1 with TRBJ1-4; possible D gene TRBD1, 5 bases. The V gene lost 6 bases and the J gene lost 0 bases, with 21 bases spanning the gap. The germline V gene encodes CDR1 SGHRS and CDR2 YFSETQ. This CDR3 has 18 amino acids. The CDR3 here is CASTLGRGGLPTNEKLFF. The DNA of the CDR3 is TGCGCCAGCACCCTGGGGCGTGGCGGACTCCCAACTAATGAAAAACTGTTTTTT.

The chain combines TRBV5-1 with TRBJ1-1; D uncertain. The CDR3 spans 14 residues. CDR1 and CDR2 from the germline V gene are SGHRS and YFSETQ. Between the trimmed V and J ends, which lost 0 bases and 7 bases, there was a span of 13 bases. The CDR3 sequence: CASSLDSGSLEAFF. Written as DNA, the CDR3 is TGCGCCAGCAGCTTGGATTCCGGCTCCCTTGAAGCTTTCTTT.

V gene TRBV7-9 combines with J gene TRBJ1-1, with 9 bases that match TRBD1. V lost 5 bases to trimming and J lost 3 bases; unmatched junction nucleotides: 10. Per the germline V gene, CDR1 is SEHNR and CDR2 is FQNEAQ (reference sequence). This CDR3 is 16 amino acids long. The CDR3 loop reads CASSPQGAGSDTEAFF. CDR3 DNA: TGTGCCAGCAGCCCACAGGGGGCCGGGAGTGACACTGAAGCTTTCTTT.

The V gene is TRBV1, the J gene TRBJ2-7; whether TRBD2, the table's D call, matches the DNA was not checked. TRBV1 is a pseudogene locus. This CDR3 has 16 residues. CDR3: CTSSQELAGGPYEQYF. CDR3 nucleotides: TGCACCAGCAGCCAAGAACTAGCGGGGGGCCCCTACGAGCAGTACTTC.

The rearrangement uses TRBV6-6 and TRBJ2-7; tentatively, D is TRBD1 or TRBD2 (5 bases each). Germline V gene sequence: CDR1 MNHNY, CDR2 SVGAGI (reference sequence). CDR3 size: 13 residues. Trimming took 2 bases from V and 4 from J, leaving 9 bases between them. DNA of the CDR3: TGTGCCAGCAGTTACGGGACGGTATACGAGCAGTACTTC. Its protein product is CASSYGTVYEQYF.

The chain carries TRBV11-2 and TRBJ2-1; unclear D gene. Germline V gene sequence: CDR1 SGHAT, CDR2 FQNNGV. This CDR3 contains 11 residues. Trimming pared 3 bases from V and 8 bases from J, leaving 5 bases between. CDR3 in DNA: TGTGCCAGCAGCTTTTTAGATGAGCAGTTCTTC. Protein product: CASSFLDEQFF.

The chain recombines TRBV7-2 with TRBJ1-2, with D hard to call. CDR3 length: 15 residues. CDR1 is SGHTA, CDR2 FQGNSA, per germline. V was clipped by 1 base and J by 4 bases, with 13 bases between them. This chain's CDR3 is CASSLGQFGIYGYTF. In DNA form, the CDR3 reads TGTGCCAGCAGCTTAGGTCAGTTTGGGATCTATGGCTACACCTTC. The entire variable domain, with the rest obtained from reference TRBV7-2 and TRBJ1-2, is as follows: GAGVSQSPSNKVTEKGKDVELRCDPISGHTALYWYRQSLGQGLEFLIYFQGNSAPDKSGLPSDRFSAERTGGSVSTLTIQRTQQEDSAVYLCASSLGQFGIYGYTFGSGTRLTVV.

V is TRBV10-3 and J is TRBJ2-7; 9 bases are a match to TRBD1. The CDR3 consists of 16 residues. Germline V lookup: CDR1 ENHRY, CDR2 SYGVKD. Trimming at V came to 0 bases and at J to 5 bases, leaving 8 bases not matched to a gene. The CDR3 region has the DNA TGTGCCATCAGTGAGTCGACAGGGGGAGGGAAGAACGAGCAGTACTTC. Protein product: CAISESTGGGKNEQYF.

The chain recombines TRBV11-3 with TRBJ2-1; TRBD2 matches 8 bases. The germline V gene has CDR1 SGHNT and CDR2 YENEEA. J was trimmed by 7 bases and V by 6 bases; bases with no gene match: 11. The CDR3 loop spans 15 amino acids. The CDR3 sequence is CASRQTGGGRNEQFF. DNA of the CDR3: TGTGCCAGCAGACAGACAGGCGGGGGGCGGAATGAGCAGTTCTTC.